This note documents a single T cell receptor (beta chain) sequence. Unmatched junction bases numbered 12, after V lost 7 bases and J lost 7 bases. This CDR3 has 13 amino acids. From germline, CDR1 is SQVTM and CDR2 ANQGSEA. Original analysis: Amplification of reference gene primers was used by the study to estimate nucleated cell counts. Sequenced by immunoSEQ multiplex PCR; TCRdb stores in-frame clones only, minus some. V and J calls and clone size are as listed in that table; D and trimming were resolved from the DNA. The sample lists roughly 73,000 clones, 80% to 85% occurring once. This entry is derived from a study of blood T cell repertoires in COVID-19. Study in general: Samples taken during acute and convalescent COVID-19 were collected in the United States, Italy and Spain. Sample material is recorded as cDNA or gDNA derived from T cells, B-cell-depleted T cells, or PBMCs.

The rearrangement joins TRBV29-1 to TRBJ1-2; 7 bases are shared with TRBD1. The TCR comes from a woman in her fifties or sixties with acute or convalescent COVID-19. Sequencing was performed on peripheral blood. CDR3 coding DNA: TGCAGCGGTGAGGACAGGATTTTGGGTGGCTACACCTTC. Translation gives CSGEDRILGGYTF.